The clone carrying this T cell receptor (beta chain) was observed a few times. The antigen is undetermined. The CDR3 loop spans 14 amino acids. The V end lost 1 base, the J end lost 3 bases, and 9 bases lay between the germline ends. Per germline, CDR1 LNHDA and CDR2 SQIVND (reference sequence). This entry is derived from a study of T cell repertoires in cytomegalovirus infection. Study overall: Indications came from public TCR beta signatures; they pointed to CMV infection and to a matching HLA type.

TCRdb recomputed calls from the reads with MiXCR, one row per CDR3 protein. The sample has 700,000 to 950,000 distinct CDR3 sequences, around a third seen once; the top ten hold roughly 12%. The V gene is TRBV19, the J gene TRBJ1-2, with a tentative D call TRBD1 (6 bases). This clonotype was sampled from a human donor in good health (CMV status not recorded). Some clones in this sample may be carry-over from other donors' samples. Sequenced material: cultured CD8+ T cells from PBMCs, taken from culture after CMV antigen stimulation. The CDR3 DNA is TGTGCCAGTAGTATAGGTCCAGGGGACTATGGCTACACCTTC. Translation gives CASSIGPGDYGYTF.